The TCR beta chain under discussion was sequenced for a study of blood T cell repertoires in COVID-19. Whole-study context: Samples of COVID-19 (acute and convalescent) were obtained from the United States, Italy and Spain. PBMCs, B-cell-depleted T cells, or T cells were the source of the cDNA or gDNA that made up the material.

In the original analysis: Estimation of nucleated cell counts relied on the amplification of reference gene primers. Clones were sequenced by immunoSEQ multiplex PCR, and TCRdb holds only the in-frame ones, with some missing. D and trimming come from the DNA, and the V and J calls and clone size come from that table. The data show fewer than 150,000 clones, approximately 81% seen once. This CDR3 is 12 amino acids long. The ends were cut back, 5 bases at V and 4 bases at J, with 8 bases in the middle. Per germline, CDR1 MNHEY and CDR2 SMNVEV (reference sequence). The chain carries TRBV27 and TRBJ1-2; the D is unclear. The sample was peripheral blood. The receptor was isolated from a human donor in a cohort sampled during active COVID-19. The DNA of the CDR3 is TGTGCCAGCAGTAACGGGGTCTATGGCTACACCTTC. This codes for CASSNGVYGYTF.